This entry concerns a single T cell receptor (beta chain). TCRdb's copy holds only in-frame clones and misses some; the assay was immunoSEQ multiplex PCR. The sample records about 16,000 clones, about 48% being singletons. This entry belongs to a study of tumor-infiltrating lymphocytes in localized non-small cell lung cancer. This CDR3 has 16 residues. Germline CDR1 and CDR2: SGHAT and FQNNGV. V lost 5 bases, J lost 0 bases, and 8 bases stayed unmatched. This clonotype originated in a human donor with non-small cell lung cancer. Sequenced material: lung tumor tissue. This chain uses TRBV11-2 with TRBJ1-1, with TRBD1 matching over 8 bases. The CDR3 nucleotides are TGTGCCAGCAGCAAAGGGTACAGGGGGATGAACACTGAAGCTTTCTTT. As protein: CASSKGYRGMNTEAFF.